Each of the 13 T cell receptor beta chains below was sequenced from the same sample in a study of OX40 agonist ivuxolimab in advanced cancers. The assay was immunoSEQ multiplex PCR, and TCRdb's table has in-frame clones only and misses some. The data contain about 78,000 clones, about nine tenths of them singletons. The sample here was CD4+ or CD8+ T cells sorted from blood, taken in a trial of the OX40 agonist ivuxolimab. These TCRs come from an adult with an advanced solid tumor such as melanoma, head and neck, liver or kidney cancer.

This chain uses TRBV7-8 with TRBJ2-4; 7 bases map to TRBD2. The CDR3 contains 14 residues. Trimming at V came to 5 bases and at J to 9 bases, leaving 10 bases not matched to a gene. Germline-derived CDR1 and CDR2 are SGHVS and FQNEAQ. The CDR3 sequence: CASSPRTSGGIQYF. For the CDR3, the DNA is TGTGCCAGCAGCCCTCGGACTAGTGGAGGCATTCAGTACTTC.

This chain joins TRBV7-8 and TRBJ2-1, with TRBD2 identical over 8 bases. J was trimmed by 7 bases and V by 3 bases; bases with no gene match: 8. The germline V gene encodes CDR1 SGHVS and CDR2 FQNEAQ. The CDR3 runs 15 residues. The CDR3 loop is CASSLGTRPSNEQFF. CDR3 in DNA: TGTGCCAGCAGCTTGGGGACTAGGCCAAGTAATGAGCAGTTCTTC.

CDR3 amino acids: CASSYSPVGGEKLFF. The DNA for the CDR3 is TGTGCCAGCAGTTACTCTCCAGTTGGCGGTGAAAAACTGTTTTTT. This chain connects TRBV6-5 to TRBJ1-4; D gene uncertain. There are 15 residues in the CDR3. Trimming left V 0 bases short and J 7 bases short, with 12 bases between. Germline CDR1 MNHEY, CDR2 SVGAGI.

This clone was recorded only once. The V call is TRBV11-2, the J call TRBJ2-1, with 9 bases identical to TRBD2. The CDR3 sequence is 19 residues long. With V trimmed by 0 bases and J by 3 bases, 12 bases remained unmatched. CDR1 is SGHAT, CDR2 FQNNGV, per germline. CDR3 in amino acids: CASSLDTAASGTFYNEQFF. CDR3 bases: TGTGCCAGCAGCTTAGATACGGCGGCTAGCGGGACCTTCTACAATGAGCAGTTCTTC.

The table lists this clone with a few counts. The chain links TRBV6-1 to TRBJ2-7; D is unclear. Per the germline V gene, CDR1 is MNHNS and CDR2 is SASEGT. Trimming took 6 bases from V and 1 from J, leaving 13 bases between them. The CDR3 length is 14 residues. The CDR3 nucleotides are TGTGCCAGCAGAGCCCCATGGAAATCCTACGAGCAGTACTTC. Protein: CASRAPWKSYEQYF.

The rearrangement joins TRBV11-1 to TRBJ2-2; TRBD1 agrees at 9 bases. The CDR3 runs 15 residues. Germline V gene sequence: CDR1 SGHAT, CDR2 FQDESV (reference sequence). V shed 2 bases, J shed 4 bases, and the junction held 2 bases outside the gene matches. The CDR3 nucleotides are TGTGCCAGCAGCTTAACAGGGGGCTTCACCGGGGAGCTGTTTTTT. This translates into CASSLTGGFTGELFF. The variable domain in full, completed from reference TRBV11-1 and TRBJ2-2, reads EAEVAQSPRYKITEKSQAVAFWCDPISGHATLYWYRQILGQGPELLVQFQDESVVDDSQLPKDRFSAERLKGVDSTLKIQPAELGDSAMYLCASSLTGGFTGELFFGEGSRLTVL.

CDR3 DNA: TGTGCCAGCAGCCCAAGGGGCGAAGGGGAGCAGTACTTC. Amino acid sequence: CASSPRGEGEQYF. The rearrangement joins TRBV11-2 to TRBJ2-7; possibly TRBD1 for D (5 bases). Germline V gene data show CDR1 as SGHAT and CDR2 as FQNNGV. The CDR3 has 13 residues. V lost 5 bases and J lost 7, with 15 bases in between.

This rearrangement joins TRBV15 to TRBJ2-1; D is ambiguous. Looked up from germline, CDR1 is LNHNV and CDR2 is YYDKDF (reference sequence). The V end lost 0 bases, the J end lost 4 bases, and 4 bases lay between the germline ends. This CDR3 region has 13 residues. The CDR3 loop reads CATSRDSYNEQFF. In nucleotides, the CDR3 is TGTGCCACCAGCAGAGACAGTTACAATGAGCAGTTCTTC. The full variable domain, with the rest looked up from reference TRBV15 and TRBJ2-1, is DAMVIQNPRYQVTQFGKPVTLSCSQTLNHNVMYWYQQKSSQAPKLLFHYYDKDFNNEADTPDNFQSRRPNTSFCFLDIRSPGLGDTAMYLCATSRDSYNEQFFGPGTRLTVL.

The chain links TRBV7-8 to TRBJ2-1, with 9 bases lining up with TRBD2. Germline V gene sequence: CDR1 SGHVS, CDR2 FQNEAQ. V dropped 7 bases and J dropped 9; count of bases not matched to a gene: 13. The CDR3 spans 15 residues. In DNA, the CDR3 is TGTGCCAGCACCATAGCGGGAGTCGGCGGTCGTGAGCAGTTCTTC. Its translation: CASTIAGVGGREQFF. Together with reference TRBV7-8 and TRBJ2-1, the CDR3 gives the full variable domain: GAGVSQSPRYKVAKRGQDVALRCDPISGHVSLFWYQQALGQGPEFLTYFQNEAQLDKSGLPSDRFFAERPEGSVSTLKIQRTQQEDSAVYLCASTIAGVGGREQFFGPGTRLTVL.

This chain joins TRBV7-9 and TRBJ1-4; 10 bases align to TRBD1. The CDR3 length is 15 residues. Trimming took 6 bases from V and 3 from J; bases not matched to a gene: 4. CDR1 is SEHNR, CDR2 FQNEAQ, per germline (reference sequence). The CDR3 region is CASSPGQGANEKLFF. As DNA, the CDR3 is TGTGCCAGCAGTCCCGGACAGGGGGCTAATGAAAAACTGTTTTTT.

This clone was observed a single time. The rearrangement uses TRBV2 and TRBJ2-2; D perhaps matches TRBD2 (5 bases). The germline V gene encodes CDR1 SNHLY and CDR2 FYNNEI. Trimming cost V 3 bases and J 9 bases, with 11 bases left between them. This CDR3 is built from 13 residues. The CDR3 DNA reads TGTGCCAGCAGTGAGCTTTGGGAGCGGGAGCTGTTTTTT. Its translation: CASSELWERELFF. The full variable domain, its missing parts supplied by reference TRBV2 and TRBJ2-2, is EPEVTQTPSHQVTQMGQEVILRCVPISNHLYFYWYRQILGQKVEFLVSFYNNEISEKSEIFDDQFSVERPDGSNFTLKIRSTKLEDSAMYFCASSELWERELFFGEGSRLTVL.

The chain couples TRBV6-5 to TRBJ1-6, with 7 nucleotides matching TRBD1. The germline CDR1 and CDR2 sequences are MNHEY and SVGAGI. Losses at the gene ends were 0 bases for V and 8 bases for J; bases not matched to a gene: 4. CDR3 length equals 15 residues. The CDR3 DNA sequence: TGTGCCAGCAGTTACTCGCACCAGGGGGATTCACCCCTCCACTTT. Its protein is CASSYSHQGDSPLHF.

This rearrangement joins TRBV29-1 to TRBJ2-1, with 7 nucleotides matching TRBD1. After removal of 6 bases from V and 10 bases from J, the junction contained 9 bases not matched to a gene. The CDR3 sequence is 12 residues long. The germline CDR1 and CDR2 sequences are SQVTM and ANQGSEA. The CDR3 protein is CSVSTGVEEQFF. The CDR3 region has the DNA TGCAGCGTCTCCACAGGGGTGGAAGAGCAGTTCTTC.